What follows are 29 T cell receptor beta chains derived from one specimen sequenced in a study of CD8+ T cells in alopecia areata. RNA was isolated and reverse transcribed to cDNA, the sequencing template. The method was immunoSEQ multiplex PCR; TCRdb's version includes in-frame clones alone and lacks a portion of them. This table holds approximately 150,000 clones, 58% found once. The treatment denotes: oral pan-JAK inhibitor, 5-10 mg twice daily. This material consisted of CD4+ T cells sorted from blood, taken at roughly week 55, from a patient treated with tofacitinib. The origin of the receptors is a human donor with alopecia areata.

This clone occurred a few times. This chain uses TRBV7-6 with TRBJ2-1; D ambiguous. From germline, CDR1 is SGHVS and CDR2 FNYEAQ. The CDR3 spans 14 residues. The V and J ends lost 1 base and 7 bases respectively, with 11 bases between them. CDR3 sequence (DNA): TGTGCCAGCAGCTTAGACCCTGGGCAGAATGAGCAGTTCTTC. Its translation: CASSLDPGQNEQFF.

CDR3 coding DNA: TGTGCCAGCAGCAGGGGGACAGGGGCTGGTAAGGACTATGGCTACACCTTC. Residues: CASSRGTGAGKDYGYTF. The chain links TRBV2 to TRBJ1-2, with 10 bases that match TRBD1. From germline, CDR1 is SNHLY and CDR2 FYNNEI. This CDR3 spans 17 amino acids. With 6 bases clipped from V and 3 bases from J, the junction kept 13 bases outside the gene matches.

V usage is TRBV5-1 and J usage is TRBJ2-7; tentatively, D is TRBD1 (6 bases). Germline V gives CDR1 SGHRS, CDR2 YFSETQ. There are 15 residues in the CDR3. V was trimmed by 4 bases and J by 0 bases, leaving 14 bases between them. In DNA, the CDR3 is TGCGCCAGCAGCCATAATACAGGGAGCTCCTACGAGCAGTACTTC. Translating gives CASSHNTGSSYEQYF.

This rearrangement joins TRBV7-2 to TRBJ2-5; the match to TRBD2 covers 8 bases. The CDR3 totals 15 residues. CDR1 SGHTA and CDR2 FQGNSA come from the germline V gene. Trimming at V came to 5 bases and at J to 5 bases, leaving 10 bases not matched to a gene. This CDR3 is CASSRPVGLAETQYF. The CDR3 DNA sequence: TGTGCCAGCAGCCGCCCGGTAGGACTAGCCGAGACCCAGTACTTC.

This rearrangement joins TRBV5-1 to TRBJ2-5, with D perhaps matching TRBD1 (6 bases). This CDR3 contains 14 residues. V dropped 2 bases and J dropped 0 bases, with 8 bases sitting between them. Germline assignment: CDR1 SGHRS and CDR2 YFSETQ. The CDR3 here is CASSLRTDQETQYF. For the CDR3, the DNA is TGCGCCAGCAGCTTAAGGACAGACCAAGAGACCCAGTACTTC.

The chain has TRBV27 and TRBJ1-6; 9 bases fit TRBD1. CDR1 is MNHEY and CDR2 is SMNVEV in the germline V gene (reference sequence). The V and J ends lost 5 bases and 3 bases, in that order; junction bases with no gene match: 5. The CDR3 runs to 16 residues. The CDR3 reads CASSLRTGVYNSPLHF. In nucleotides, the CDR3 is TGTGCCAGCAGTCTCCGGACAGGGGTCTATAATTCACCCCTCCACTTT.

The chain employs TRBV29-1 and TRBJ2-1; 8 bases agree with TRBD1. The ends lost 6 bases at V and 5 bases at J; junction bases unmatched: 6. Germline V gene lookup returns CDR1 SQVTM and CDR2 ANQGSEA. The CDR3 loop spans 13 amino acids. CDR3 nucleotide sequence: TGCAGCGTCGGACAGGGCGCTCACAATGAGCAGTTCTTC. Its translation is CSVGQGAHNEQFF.

The chain has TRBV5-6 and TRBJ2-6; no clear D. CDR3 length: 12 amino acids. Germline V gene data show CDR1 as SGHDT and CDR2 as YYEEEE. Trimming shortened V by 7 bases and J by 2 bases, and 4 bases separated the two germline ends. The chain's CDR3 is CASVTGANVLTF. In DNA form, the CDR3 reads TGTGCCAGCGTTACTGGGGCCAACGTCCTGACTTTC.

The J gene is TRBJ2-5, the V gene TRBV30, with TRBD2 matching over 8 bases. The CDR3 covers 15 residues. With 4 bases clipped from V and 3 bases from J, the junction kept 10 bases outside the gene matches. The germline V gene has CDR1 GTSNPN and CDR2 SVGIG (reference sequence). Here the CDR3 DNA reads TGTGCCTGGAAGGGACTAGACGCGTCAAAAGAGACCCAGTACTTC. Translation: CAWKGLDASKETQYF.

V is TRBV5-1 and J is TRBJ2-1; 7 nucleotides line up with TRBD1. J lost 2 bases, V lost 1 base, and 3 bases had no gene match. The CDR3 is 15 amino acids. Germline CDR1 is SGHRS and CDR2 is YFSETQ. DNA for the CDR3: TGCGCCAGCAGCTTGACAGGGGTCACCTACAATGAGCAGTTCTTC. Protein product: CASSLTGVTYNEQFF. Filled out from reference TRBV5-1 and TRBJ2-1, the complete variable domain reads KAGVTQTPRYLIKTRGQQVTLSCSPISGHRSVSWYQQTPGQGLQFLFEYFSETQRNKGNFPGRFSGRQFSNSRSEMNVSTLELGDSALYLCASSLTGVTYNEQFFGPGTRLTVL.

The CDR3 nucleotides read TGCAGCGTTCGACAGGGGGCCGAGCAGTACTTC. It is translated as CSVRQGAEQYF. The rearrangement uses TRBV29-1 and TRBJ2-7; the match to TRBD1 covers 10 bases. Germline V gene data show CDR1 as SQVTM and CDR2 as ANQGSEA. This CDR3 has 11 amino acids. V lost 5 bases and J lost 6; bases outside the gene matches: 1.

The chain links TRBV18 to TRBJ2-5; no reliable D call. Looked up from germline, CDR1 is KGHSH and CDR2 is LQKENI. V lost 5 bases, J lost 1 base, and 11 bases lay in between. This CDR3 comprises 14 residues. The CDR3 spells CASSTSHVQETQYF. As DNA, the CDR3 is TGTGCCAGCTCAACGTCTCACGTCCAAGAGACCCAGTACTTC.

The table lists this clone with a count of one. The J gene is TRBJ2-5, the V gene TRBV5-6, with 7 bases lining up with TRBD1. Germline values: CDR1 SGHDT, CDR2 YYEEEE. The CDR3 has 15 residues. J gave up 4 bases and V 1 base, and 7 bases lay outside the gene matches. The CDR3: CASSLFDRVGETQYF. The DNA for the CDR3 is TGTGCCAGCAGCTTGTTTGACAGGGTGGGAGAGACCCAGTACTTC. Based on the CDR3 plus reference TRBV5-6 and TRBJ2-5, the full variable domain is DAGVTQSPTHLIKTRGQQVTLRCSPKSGHDTVSWYQQALGQGPQFIFQYYEEEERQRGNFPDRFSGHQFPNYSSELNVNALLLGDSALYLCASSLFDRVGETQYFGPGTRLLVL.

V is TRBV4-2 and J is TRBJ2-5; D is possibly TRBD2 (6 bases). CDR1 is LGHNA, CDR2 YNFKEQ, per germline. Trimming left V 0 bases short and J 2 bases short, with 22 bases between. The CDR3 contains 19 residues. CDR3 in amino acids: CASSQDHAGLRNSQETQYF. The CDR3 nucleotides are TGTGCCAGCAGCCAAGATCACGCGGGACTTCGGAATAGTCAAGAGACCCAGTACTTC.

In its sample, this clone was seen once. The gene calls are TRBV29-1 and TRBJ1-3; a possible D gene is TRBD1 (6 bases). Per germline, CDR1 SQVTM and CDR2 ANQGSEA. Between the trimmed V and J ends, which lost 6 bases and 5 bases, there was a span of 20 bases. CDR3 length: 15 amino acids. The DNA of the CDR3 is TGCAGCGTGGCAGAGGGGGGCTGGGAAAGAAACACCATATATTTT. Protein product: CSVAEGGWERNTIYF.

The chain combines TRBV30 with TRBJ2-1; D perhaps matches TRBD2 (5 bases). The germline V gene encodes CDR1 GTSNPN and CDR2 SVGIG (reference sequence). V lost 2 bases to trimming and J lost 3 bases, with 8 bases between them. This CDR3 contains 13 residues. The CDR3 nucleotides are TGTGCCTGGAGTCCCGGGGTCTACAATGAGCAGTTCTTC. Protein: CAWSPGVYNEQFF.

Ten or more counts support this clone. CDR3 region: CSVQKDQGLWNEQYF. The CDR3 DNA is TGCAGCGTTCAAAAAGACCAGGGACTGTGGAACGAGCAGTACTTC. The V and J genes are TRBV29-1 and TRBJ2-7, with D tentatively TRBD2 (6 bases). Germline CDR1 and CDR2: SQVTM and ANQGSEA. Trimming took 5 bases from V and 5 from J, leaving 22 bases between them. The CDR3 extends over 15 amino acids.

The chain joins TRBV30 to TRBJ1-2, with 9 bases lining up with TRBD1. The CDR3 contains 12 residues. CDR1 is GTSNPN and CDR2 is SVGIG in the germline V gene (reference sequence). With 3 bases clipped from V and 7 bases from J, the junction kept 3 bases outside the gene matches. The CDR3 protein is CAWSGQGPGYTF. Here the CDR3 DNA reads TGTGCCTGGAGCGGACAGGGGCCTGGCTACACCTTC.

The chain employs TRBV9 and TRBJ1-1, with D uncertain. The CDR3 totals 14 residues. CDR1 and CDR2 (germline): SGDLS, YYNGEE. Trimming shortened V by 0 bases and J by 4 bases, and 10 bases separated the two germline ends. CDR3 sequence: CASSVERVGTEAFF. CDR3 coding DNA: TGTGCCAGCAGCGTAGAACGGGTGGGCACTGAAGCTTTCTTT.

The chain combines TRBV7-8 with TRBJ1-5, with D perhaps TRBD1 (6 bases). The CDR3 contains 16 residues. The V and J ends lost 5 bases and 0 bases respectively, with 14 bases between them. CDR1 SGHVS and CDR2 FQNEAQ come from the germline V gene. The CDR3 DNA reads TGTGCCAGCAGCATCGGGACATACTATAGCAATCAGCCCCAGCATTTT. Amino acids: CASSIGTYYSNQPQHF.

This clone appeared a single time. V gene TRBV15 combines with J gene TRBJ1-1; no definite D call. Germline CDR1 and CDR2: LNHNV and YYDKDF (reference sequence). V gave up 0 bases and J gave up 7 bases, with 9 bases separating them. This CDR3 is 13 amino acids long. The CDR3 coding sequence is TGTGCCACCAGCAGAGATCGGCAGGATGAAGCTTTCTTT. Its protein is CATSRDRQDEAFF.

This rearrangement joins TRBV25-1 to TRBJ1-2; D gene ambiguous. CDR1 and CDR2 from the germline V gene are MGHDK and SYGVNS. Trimming stripped 7 bases from V and 4 bases from J, with 16 bases between. The CDR3 length is 14 residues. The CDR3 spells CASTPLMEGYGYTF. CDR3 nucleotide sequence: TGTGCCAGCACTCCCCTAATGGAGGGCTATGGCTACACCTTC.

The table lists this clone with a few counts. DNA of the CDR3: TGCAGCGTCTACCAATCTGGGGCCAACGTCCTGACTTTC. Translating it yields CSVYQSGANVLTF. The rearrangement links TRBV29-1 to TRBJ2-6; no firm D call. This CDR3 spans 13 amino acids. Per the germline V gene, CDR1 is SQVTM and CDR2 is ANQGSEA. V was trimmed by 6 bases and J by 1 base, leaving 7 bases between them.

In its sample, this clone was seen a few times. V usage is TRBV29-1 and J usage is TRBJ2-1, with D possibly being TRBD2 (6 bases). Germline CDR1 SQVTM, CDR2 ANQGSEA. The CDR3 contains 12 residues. Trimming shortened V by 5 bases and J by 9 bases, and 14 bases separated the two germline ends. In DNA form, the CDR3 reads TGCAGCGTTTGGGACTCCCCGGGTGAGCAGTTCTTC. Its protein product is CSVWDSPGEQFF.

The CDR3 nucleotides read TGCGCCAGCAGCCAACCACTAGCGGGGGCACACGAGCAGTACTTC. Its protein is CASSQPLAGAHEQYF. The rearrangement joins TRBV4-1 to TRBJ2-7, with 11 bases aligning to TRBD2. In germline, CDR1 is MGHRA, CDR2 YSYEKL. The CDR3 extends over 15 amino acids. V dropped 2 bases and J dropped 5; count of bases not matched to a gene: 5.

The chain has TRBV11-2 and TRBJ2-1; 8 positions match TRBD2. CDR3 size: 14 residues. Losses at the gene ends were 1 base for V and 7 bases for J; bases not matched to a gene: 3. Per germline, CDR1 SGHAT and CDR2 FQNNGV. The CDR3 sequence: CASSLGGGRNEQFF. The CDR3 region has the DNA TGTGCCAGCAGCTTAGGCGGGGGGCGGAATGAGCAGTTCTTC.

The chain joins TRBV5-1 to TRBJ1-1; D uncertain. Trimming left V 7 bases short and J 1 base short, with 20 bases between. The length of the CDR3 is 16 residues. In germline, CDR1 is SGHRS, CDR2 YFSETQ. CDR3 region: CASPTRESTRNTEAFF. In DNA form, the CDR3 reads TGCGCCAGCCCTACTCGGGAGTCAACTCGGAACACTGAAGCTTTCTTT.

The CDR3 DNA is TGCAGCGTTGTGCGGGGATCAAAACCCACAGATACGCAGTATTTT. Its translation: CSVVRGSKPTDTQYF. The chain has TRBV29-1 and TRBJ2-3, with D perhaps TRBD2 (6 bases). This CDR3 region has 15 residues. From germline, CDR1 is SQVTM and CDR2 ANQGSEA. V lost 4 bases to trimming and J lost 2 bases, with 16 bases between them.

The chain recombines TRBV5-6 with TRBJ1-5; 7 bases line up with TRBD1. Per the germline V gene, CDR1 is SGHDT and CDR2 is YYEEEE. Germline trimming cut 3 bases from V and 1 base from J; bases unmatched to any gene: 7. This CDR3 region has 16 residues. This CDR3 reads CASSSTGIRSNQPQHF. The CDR3 DNA reads as TGTGCCAGCAGCTCGACAGGGATTAGAAGCAATCAGCCCCAGCATTTT.